One and the same sample provided the 28 T cell receptor beta chains below, sequenced in a study of T-cell memory formation after mild COVID-19. TCRdb redid the calling of the 5' RACE reads with MiXCR, one entry per CDR3 protein. Altogether roughly 68,000 distinct CDR3 sequences are present, around 17% being singletons, with the ten largest covering roughly 30%. The specimen was PBMCs or a T cell subset sorted from them (not recorded which). These receptors originate from an adult woman who had mild COVID-19 (a few samples of this study predate the infection). Cell type and time point are not known.

This clonotype has a handful of counts. The rearrangement links TRBV6-2 or TRBV6-3 to TRBJ2-7, with D uncertain. V was pared by 4 bases and J by 3 bases, with 10 bases between. This CDR3 has 13 amino acids. The germline V gene has CDR1 MNHEY and CDR2 SVGEGT. The chain's CDR3 is CASSSRTLYEQYF. CDR3 nucleotides: TGTGCCAGCAGTTCCCGGACCCTCTACGAGCAGTACTTC.

This clonotype was counted a few times. V and J are TRBV7-6 and TRBJ2-3; unclear D gene. Germline V gives CDR1 SGHVS, CDR2 FNYEAQ. V lost 7 bases and J lost 2, with 16 bases in between. This CDR3 comprises 15 residues. CDR3 sequence: CASTDLPLDTDTQYF. The CDR3 DNA reads as TGTGCCAGCACCGACTTACCCCTTGACACAGATACGCAGTATTTT.

The sample holds a few counts of this clonotype. The genes are TRBV6-1 and TRBJ1-2; D is unclear. V was shortened by 2 bases and J by 4 bases, with 14 bases between the two germline ends. This CDR3 has 15 amino acids. Germline V gives CDR1 MNHNS, CDR2 SASEGT. This CDR3 is CASSESTGEPYGYTF. In DNA form, the CDR3 reads TGTGCCAGCAGTGAATCCACCGGGGAGCCCTATGGCTACACCTTC.

This clonotype was seen a few times. This chain links TRBV20-1 with TRBJ2-7; TRBD2 matches 8 bases. Germline assignment: CDR1 DFQATT and CDR2 SNEGSKA (reference sequence). The V and J ends lost 0 bases and 3 bases, in that order; junction bases with no gene match: 7. CDR3 length equals 15 residues. Here the CDR3 reads CSARDTTGGYYEQYF. For the CDR3, the DNA is TGCAGTGCTAGAGATACAACGGGAGGGTACTACGAGCAGTACTTC.

This clonotype has just a few counts. The chain is built from TRBV29-1 and TRBJ1-1; D gene unclear. The germline CDR1 and CDR2 sequences are SQVTM and ANQGSEA. Trimming took 1 base from V and 0 from J, leaving 12 bases between them. The CDR3 sequence is 15 residues long. CDR3 residues: CSVEGALGMNTEAFF. The CDR3 nucleotides are TGCAGCGTTGAAGGGGCCCTCGGGATGAACACTGAAGCTTTCTTT.

The table lists this clonotype with a few counts. The chain carries TRBV9 and TRBJ1-1, with TRBD1 identical over 9 bases. Germline CDR1 is SGDLS and CDR2 is YYNGEE. The CDR3 spans 14 residues. The ends lost 0 bases at V and 7 bases at J; junction bases unmatched: 4. The CDR3 loop reads CASSVGTGGNEAFF. The DNA for the CDR3 is TGTGCCAGCAGCGTAGGAACAGGGGGCAATGAAGCTTTCTTT.

The J gene is TRBJ2-7, the V gene TRBV7-9; 8 bases map to TRBD1. V was pared by 8 bases and J by 5 bases, with 11 bases of the junction left unmatched. This CDR3 has 14 residues. Germline lookup yields CDR1 SEHNR and CDR2 FQNEAQ (reference sequence). Here the CDR3 DNA reads TGTGCCAGCCACGCAGGGGGCGCGGGCAACGAGCAGTACTTC. Translated, it gives CASHAGGAGNEQYF.

This clonotype was seen more than once but under ten times. The J gene is TRBJ2-7, the V gene TRBV12-3 or TRBV12-4, with 8 nucleotides matching TRBD1. V shed 8 bases, J shed 1 base, and the junction held 7 bases outside the gene matches. The CDR3 runs to 14 residues. CDR3 in DNA: TGTGCCAGCGGAGTGGGACAGGTGTCCTACGAGCAGTACTTC. This translates into CASGVGQVSYEQYF.

This clonotype has more than one count but fewer than ten. The rearrangement joins TRBV9 to TRBJ2-7; no firm D call. Trimming stripped 1 base from V and 2 bases from J, with 10 bases between. The V gene's germline CDR1 is SGDLS and CDR2 YYNGEE. The CDR3 has 14 amino acids. The CDR3 DNA sequence: TGTGCCAGCAGCGTACGGAGATCCACCTACGAGCAGTACTTC. This encodes CASSVRRSTYEQYF.

This clonotype was detected a few times. This chain uses TRBV27 with TRBJ2-7; possibly TRBD2 for D (6 bases). The length of the CDR3 is 15 residues. Deletions cut 5 bases from V and 0 bases from J, with 14 bases between. The V gene's germline CDR1 is MNHEY and CDR2 SMNVEV (reference sequence). In DNA, the CDR3 is TGTGCCAGCAGTCCCGTGTTAGCGGCCTCCTACGAGCAGTACTTC. Encoded protein: CASSPVLAASYEQYF.

This clonotype was recorded a few times. The chain joins TRBV7-8 to TRBJ2-7; 11 nucleotides align to TRBD1. The CDR3 is made up of 15 amino acids. Germline CDR1 and CDR2: SGHVS and FQNEAQ. After removal of 5 bases from V and 2 bases from J, the junction contained 5 bases not matched to a gene. CDR3 amino acids: CASSPPGQGAYEQYF. The DNA for the CDR3 is TGTGCCAGCAGCCCACCGGGACAGGGGGCCTACGAGCAGTACTTC.

This clonotype came up a few times. The chain uses TRBV15 and TRBJ2-7, with D unresolved. Trimming left V 5 bases short and J 3 bases short, with 8 bases between. This CDR3 region has 12 residues. CDR1 LNHNV and CDR2 YYDKDF come from the germline V gene (reference sequence). The CDR3 DNA follows: TGTGCCACCAGCCGAGCCGGCTACGAGCAGTACTTC. Translation gives CATSRAGYEQYF.

The CDR3 here is CASSSLKVEAFF. The CDR3 coding sequence is TGTGCCAGCAGCTCCTTAAAGGTTGAAGCTTTCTTT. V usage is TRBV11-2 and J usage is TRBJ1-1; D is unresolved. Germline V CDR1 and CDR2: SGHAT, FQNNGV. Between the trimmed V and J ends, which lost 4 bases and 7 bases, there was a span of 10 bases. The CDR3 loop spans 12 amino acids.

This chain joins TRBV24-1 and TRBJ2-1; a weak D match, TRBD2 (6 bases). V was clipped by 5 bases and J by 4 bases, with 17 bases between them. This CDR3 spans 16 amino acids. Germline V gene sequence: CDR1 KGHDR, CDR2 SFDVKD. CDR3 loop: CATSALPGTGYNEQFF. The CDR3 DNA reads TGTGCCACCAGTGCCCTCCCCGGGACTGGATACAATGAGCAGTTCTTC.

This clonotype was observed a handful of times. V usage is TRBV11-2 and J usage is TRBJ2-2, with 7 bases aligning to TRBD2. The germline CDR1 and CDR2 sequences are SGHAT and FQNNGV. Trimming removed 8 bases from V and 3 bases from J; junction bases left unmatched: 6. The CDR3 has 14 residues. Written as DNA, the CDR3 is TGTGCCAGCGACCGGGACTACTACACCGGGGAGCTGTTTTTT. This encodes CASDRDYYTGELFF.

This clonotype ranks as medium-sized (0.01 to 0.1%). This rearrangement joins TRBV12-3 or TRBV12-4 to TRBJ2-2; 9 bases match TRBD2. This CDR3 has 18 residues. Losses at the gene ends were 6 bases for V and 6 bases for J; bases not matched to a gene: 17. The CDR3 here is CASSLPRSGRPFAGELFF. The CDR3 DNA is TGTGCCAGCAGCCTCCCTCGCAGCGGGAGGCCGTTCGCCGGGGAGCTGTTTTTT.

The sample holds a few counts of this clonotype. V gene TRBV19 combines with J gene TRBJ2-1; 11 bases map to TRBD2. V lost 5 bases, J lost 3 bases, and 6 bases stayed unmatched. The CDR3 is 16 amino acids. Germline V CDR1 and CDR2: LNHDA, SQIVND (reference sequence). The chain's CDR3 is CASSPIAGGLYNEQFF. In DNA form, the CDR3 reads TGTGCCAGTAGTCCAATAGCGGGGGGGCTCTACAATGAGCAGTTCTTC.

This clonotype was observed a few times. The genes are TRBV7-9 and TRBJ2-7; D is undetermined. V was clipped by 5 bases and J by 7 bases, with 9 bases between them. CDR3 size: 11 residues. Germline V gives CDR1 SEHNR, CDR2 FQNEAQ (reference sequence). CDR3 amino acids: CASSAFSEQYF. CDR3 in DNA: TGTGCCAGCAGCGCATTTTCGGAGCAGTACTTC. The entire variable domain, with the rest obtained from reference TRBV7-9 and TRBJ2-7, is as follows: DTGVSQNPRHKITKRGQNVTFRCDPISEHNRLYWYRQTLGQGPEFLTYFQNEAQLEKSRLLSDRFSAERPKGSFSTLEIQRTEQGDSAMYLCASSAFSEQYFGPGTRLTVT.

The chain links TRBV5-4 to TRBJ2-3; D unclear. The germline V and J ends were trimmed by 1 base and 2 bases, with 14 bases remaining between them. The length of the CDR3 is 16 residues. The germline gives CDR1 SGHNT, CDR2 YYREEE (reference sequence). The CDR3 protein is CASSLMLEPSTDTQYF. As DNA, the CDR3 is TGTGCCAGCAGCTTGATGCTAGAGCCTTCCACAGATACGCAGTATTTT. The variable domain in full, with the rest retrieved from reference TRBV5-4 and TRBJ2-3, is ETGVTQSPTHLIKTRGQQVTLRCSSQSGHNTVSWYQQALGQGPQFIFQYYREEENGRGNFPPRFSGLQFPNYSSELNVNALELDDSALYLCASSLMLEPSTDTQYFGPGTRLTVL.

The gene calls are TRBV12-3 or TRBV12-4 and TRBJ2-4; TRBD2 is a possible D gene (5 bases). CDR3 length: 14 amino acids. Between the trimmed V and J ends, which lost 5 bases and 11 bases, there was a span of 19 bases. The CDR3 loop reads CASSARVNWGVQYF. DNA of the CDR3: TGTGCCAGCAGTGCTCGGGTCAATTGGGGAGTTCAGTACTTC.

This chain joins TRBV9 and TRBJ2-1, with 7 bases identical to TRBD2. V shed 3 bases, J shed 6 bases, and the junction held 9 bases outside the gene matches. In germline, CDR1 is SGDLS, CDR2 YYNGEE. The CDR3 contains 15 residues. The CDR3 loop is CASSASNRGVNEQFF. The CDR3 DNA is TGTGCCAGCAGCGCCTCAAATCGGGGGGTCAATGAGCAGTTCTTC.

This clonotype was detected once. The chain links TRBV2 to TRBJ2-2; D is perhaps TRBD1 (5 bases). This CDR3 is 16 amino acids long. Trimming took off 0 bases at V and 4 bases at J, with 12 bases between the two ends. From germline, CDR1 is SNHLY and CDR2 FYNNEI. The CDR3 region has the DNA TGTGCCAGCAGTGAAGCGCTTAGGGGTGGCACCGGGGAGCTGTTTTTT. Translation gives CASSEALRGGTGELFF.

This chain connects TRBV7-3 to TRBJ2-3; 10 bases align to TRBD2. The length of the CDR3 is 20 residues. Looked up from germline, CDR1 is SGHTA and CDR2 is FQGTGA. The ends lost 1 base at V and 0 bases at J; junction bases unmatched: 13. The CDR3 nucleotides read TGTGCCAGCAGCTTAAACCCCCCCGGGGGTAGCGGGGGGAGCACAGATACGCAGTATTTT. Residues: CASSLNPPGGSGGSTDTQYF.

CDR3 sequence: CASSHQAGRGTEAFF. The CDR3 DNA follows: TGCGCCAGCAGCCACCAGGCGGGGAGGGGCACTGAAGCTTTCTTT. This rearrangement joins TRBV4-3 to TRBJ1-1, with TRBD1 as a possible D gene (5 bases). CDR1 is LGHNA, CDR2 YSLEER, per germline. The V end was cut by 3 bases, the J end by 4 bases, with 15 bases between. This CDR3 is built from 15 residues.

The chain is built from TRBV4-1 and TRBJ2-4; TRBD2 aligns across 7 bases. Per germline, CDR1 MGHRA and CDR2 YSYEKL. V was clipped by 3 bases and J by 9 bases; unmatched bases: 11. The CDR3 has 15 residues. The CDR3 bases are TGCGCCAGCAGCCAGGGGGGGGAGGATAAGGGCATTCAGTACTTC. It yields the protein CASSQGGEDKGIQYF.

Only a few counts were recorded for this clonotype. The chain employs TRBV11-3 and TRBJ2-1; D gene uncertain. The germline V gene has CDR1 SGHNT and CDR2 YENEEA. V shed 5 bases and J shed 9 bases, with 14 bases lying between them. This CDR3 comprises 13 residues. The CDR3 is CASSHKSPGEQFF. CDR3 in DNA: TGTGCCAGCAGCCATAAATCCCCCGGTGAGCAGTTCTTC. Full variable domain (remainder filled in from reference TRBV11-3 and TRBJ2-1): EAGVVQSPRYKIIEKKQPVAFWCNPISGHNTLYWYLQNLGQGPELLIRYENEEAVDDSQLPKDRFSAERLKGVDSTLKIQPAELGDSAVYLCASSHKSPGEQFFGPGTRLTVL.

The V call is TRBV29-1, the J call TRBJ2-1, with 8 bases matching TRBD1. Germline loops: CDR1 SQVTM, CDR2 ANQGSEA. This CDR3 has 11 amino acids. With V trimmed by 7 bases and J by 9 bases, 5 bases remained unmatched. The CDR3, as DNA: TGCAGCGCTCGGACAGGGTTTGAGCAGTTCTTC. This sequence encodes CSARTGFEQFF.

This rearrangement joins TRBV29-1 to TRBJ2-7; perhaps TRBD2 as D (6 bases). The CDR3 length is 15 residues. The V gene's germline CDR1 is SQVTM and CDR2 ANQGSEA. Between the trimmed V and J ends, which lost 0 bases and 0 bases, there was a span of 12 bases. In DNA, the CDR3 is TGCAGCGTTGAAGAGGAGGGCGCGAGCTCCTACGAGCAGTACTTC. Residues: CSVEEEGASSYEQYF.